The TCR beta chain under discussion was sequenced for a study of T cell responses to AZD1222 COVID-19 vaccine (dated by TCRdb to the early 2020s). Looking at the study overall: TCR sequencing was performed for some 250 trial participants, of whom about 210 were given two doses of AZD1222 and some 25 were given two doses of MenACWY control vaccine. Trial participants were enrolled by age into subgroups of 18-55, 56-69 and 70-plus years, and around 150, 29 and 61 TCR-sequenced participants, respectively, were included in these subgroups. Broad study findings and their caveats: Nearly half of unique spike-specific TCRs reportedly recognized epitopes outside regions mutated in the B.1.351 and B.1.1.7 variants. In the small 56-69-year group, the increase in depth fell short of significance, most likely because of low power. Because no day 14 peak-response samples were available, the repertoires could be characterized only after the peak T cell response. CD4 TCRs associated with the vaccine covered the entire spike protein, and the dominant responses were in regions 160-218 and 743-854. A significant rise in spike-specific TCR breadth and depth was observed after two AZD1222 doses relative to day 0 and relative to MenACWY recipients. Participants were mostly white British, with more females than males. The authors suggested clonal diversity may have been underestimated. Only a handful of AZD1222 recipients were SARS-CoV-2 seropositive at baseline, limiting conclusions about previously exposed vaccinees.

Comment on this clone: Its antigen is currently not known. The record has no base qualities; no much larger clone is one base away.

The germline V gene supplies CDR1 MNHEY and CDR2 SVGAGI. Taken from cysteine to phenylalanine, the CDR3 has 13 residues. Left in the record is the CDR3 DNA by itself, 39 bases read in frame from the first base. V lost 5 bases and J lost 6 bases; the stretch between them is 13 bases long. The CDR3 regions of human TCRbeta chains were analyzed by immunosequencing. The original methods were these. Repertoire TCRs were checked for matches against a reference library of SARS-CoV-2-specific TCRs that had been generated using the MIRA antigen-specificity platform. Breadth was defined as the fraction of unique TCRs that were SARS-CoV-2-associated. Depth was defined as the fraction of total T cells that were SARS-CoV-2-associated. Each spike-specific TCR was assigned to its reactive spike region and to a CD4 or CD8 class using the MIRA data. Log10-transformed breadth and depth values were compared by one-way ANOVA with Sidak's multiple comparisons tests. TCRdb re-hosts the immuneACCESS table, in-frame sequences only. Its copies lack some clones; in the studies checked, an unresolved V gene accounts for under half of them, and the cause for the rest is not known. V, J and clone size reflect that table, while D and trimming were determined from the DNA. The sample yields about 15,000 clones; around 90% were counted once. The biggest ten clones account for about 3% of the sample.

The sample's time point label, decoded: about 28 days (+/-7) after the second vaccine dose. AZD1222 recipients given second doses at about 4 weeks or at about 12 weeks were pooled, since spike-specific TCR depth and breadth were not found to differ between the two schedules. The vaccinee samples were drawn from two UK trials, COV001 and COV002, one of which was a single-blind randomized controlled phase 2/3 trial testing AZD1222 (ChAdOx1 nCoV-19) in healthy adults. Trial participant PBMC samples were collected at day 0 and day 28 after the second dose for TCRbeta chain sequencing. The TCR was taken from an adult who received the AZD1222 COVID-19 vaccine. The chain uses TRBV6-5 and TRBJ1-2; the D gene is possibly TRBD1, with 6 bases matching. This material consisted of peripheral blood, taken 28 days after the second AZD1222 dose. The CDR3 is CASSITGLNGYTF. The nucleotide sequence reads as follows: TGTGCCAGCAGTATAACAGGGTTGAATGGCTACACCTTC.